These 27 T cell receptor beta chains originate from one sample sequenced in a study of Ad26.COV2.S vaccination and SARS-CoV-2 variants. Clones were sequenced by immunoSEQ multiplex PCR, and TCRdb holds only the in-frame ones, with some missing. Among roughly 500,000 clones listed, nearly 90% were seen once. Described treatment: approximately 18 received Ad26.COV2.S at low or high dose, single or two shots; several received placebo; per-sample allocation not given. At day 63 after the first vaccine or placebo injection, samples were drawn. The material was peripheral blood, obtained in a trial of Ad26.COV2.S vaccine versus placebo. These receptors were taken from a person between 18 and 65 years old who received the Ad26.COV2.S COVID-19 vaccine or a placebo.

This clone was observed a few times. The V gene is TRBV4-3, the J gene TRBJ2-1; 7 bases are shared with TRBD1. This CDR3 region has 14 residues. CDR1 is LGHNA and CDR2 is YSLEER in the germline V gene. The V segment lost 5 bases and the J segment 3 bases; nucleotides outside the gene matches: 4. The chain's CDR3 is CASSKRDSYNEQFF. CDR3 nucleotide sequence: TGCGCCAGCAGCAAACGGGACAGCTACAATGAGCAGTTCTTC.

Only a few counts were recorded for this clone. The chain uses TRBV5-1 and TRBJ2-7; D possibly corresponds to TRBD2 (6 bases). From germline, CDR1 is SGHRS and CDR2 YFSETQ. Trimming took 5 bases from V and 4 from J, leaving 16 bases between them. CDR3 length: 14 amino acids. CDR3 sequence (DNA): TGCGCCAGCAGTATTGGGCAGGGAGGTTACGAGCAGTACGTC. It encodes CASSIGQGGYEQYV.

J is TRBJ2-1 and V is TRBV7-3, with D maybe TRBD2 (6 bases). The CDR3 has 18 amino acids. Trimming took off 1 base at V and 2 bases at J, with 18 bases between the two ends. Germline values: CDR1 SGHTA, CDR2 FQGTGA. The chain's CDR3 is CASSLMGLGGITYNEQFF. CDR3 sequence (DNA): TGTGCCAGCAGCTTAATGGGACTGGGCGGGATCACCTACAATGAGCAGTTCTTC. The full variable domain, rest sourced from reference TRBV7-3 and TRBJ2-1, is GAGVSQTPSNKVTEKGKYVELRCDPISGHTALYWYRQSLGQGPEFLIYFQGTGAADDSGLPNDRFFAVRPEGSVSTLKIQRTERGDSAVYLCASSLMGLGGITYNEQFFGPGTRLTVL.

This CDR3 is CASSWTSLTDTQYF. Here the CDR3 DNA reads TGTGCCAGCAGCTGGACTAGCTTGACAGATACGCAGTATTTT. The genes are TRBV7-8 and TRBJ2-3, with 8 positions matching TRBD2. Germline V CDR1 and CDR2: SGHVS, FQNEAQ. V lost 4 bases to trimming and J lost 3 bases; unmatched junction nucleotides: 3. The CDR3 is made up of 14 amino acids.

The chain uses TRBV4-1 and TRBJ2-5, with D unresolved. CDR3 size: 15 residues. Trimming pared 2 bases from V and 2 bases from J, leaving 12 bases between. Germline lookup yields CDR1 MGHRA and CDR2 YSYEKL. The DNA of the CDR3 is TGCGCCAGCAGCCAAAAAAGAAAGGTTCAAGAGACCCAGTACTTC. Protein: CASSQKRKVQETQYF.

The V gene is TRBV3-1 (or the pseudogene TRBV3-2), the J gene TRBJ2-6; 7 bases map to TRBD1. This CDR3 has 16 residues. The junction had 3 bases not matched to a gene; V was cut back by 4 bases and J by 0 bases. CDR1 is LGHDT and CDR2 is YNNKEL in the germline V gene (reference sequence). CDR3 protein: CASSRYRGSGANVLTF. The CDR3, as DNA: TGTGCCAGCAGCCGATACAGGGGCTCTGGGGCCAACGTCCTGACTTTC.

This clone was seen more than once but under ten times. The chain combines TRBV7-2 with TRBJ2-7; D unresolved. The CDR3 covers 13 residues. V dropped 2 bases and J dropped 4 bases, with 9 bases sitting between them. Germline V lookup: CDR1 SGHTA, CDR2 FQGNSA. CDR3 DNA: TGTGCCAGCAGCTTAACGTCAGCGTACGAGCAGTACGTC. Its translation: CASSLTSAYEQYV.

The rearrangement links TRBV5-6 to TRBJ1-3; D is undetermined. The CDR3 sequence is 15 residues long. CDR1 and CDR2 (germline): SGHDT, YYEEEE. V was clipped by 1 base and J by 0 bases, with 8 bases between them. Here the CDR3 DNA reads TGTGCCAGCAGCTTGTTGGAGCCCTCTGGAAACACCATATATTTT. It translates to CASSLLEPSGNTIYF.

V gene TRBV3-1 (or the pseudogene TRBV3-2) combines with J gene TRBJ2-7; 7 bases agree with TRBD1. In germline, CDR1 is LGHDT, CDR2 YNNKEL (reference sequence). The junction had 8 bases not matched to a gene; V was cut back by 5 bases and J by 4 bases. This CDR3 has 14 residues. This CDR3 reads CASSSRTGLYEQYF. The CDR3 DNA follows: TGTGCCAGCAGCTCCCGGACAGGACTTTACGAGCAGTACTTC.

The chain is built from TRBV5-1 and TRBJ1-5; D uncertain. This CDR3 has 15 residues. The V end was cut by 3 bases, the J end by 6 bases, with 16 bases between. Germline values: CDR1 SGHRS, CDR2 YFSETQ. The CDR3 region is CASSSGPPGSQPQHF. CDR3 nucleotides: TGCGCCAGCAGCTCCGGGCCTCCGGGGAGTCAGCCCCAGCATTTT.

In the case of this clone: This sample includes further DNA sequences coding for the same CDR3. V and J are TRBV7-3 and TRBJ2-3, with no clear D. V gave up 4 bases and J gave up 6 bases, with 8 bases separating them. The CDR3 runs 12 residues. Germline CDR1 SGHTA, CDR2 FQGTGA. CDR3 residues: CASSSAGDTQYF. CDR3 bases: TGTGCCAGCAGCTCGGCCGGGGATACGCAGTATTTT.

The chain combines TRBV19 with TRBJ1-4; a weak D match, TRBD1 (6 bases). Germline V gene sequence: CDR1 LNHDA, CDR2 SQIVND (reference sequence). V dropped 4 bases and J dropped 2 bases, with 11 bases sitting between them. The length of the CDR3 is 15 residues. As DNA, the CDR3 is TGTGCCAGTAGTACTGTACAGGGCACTAATGAAAAACTGTTTTTT. This gives the protein CASSTVQGTNEKLFF.

In its sample, this clone was seen once. The chain joins TRBV5-1 to TRBJ1-6; the match to TRBD1 covers 10 bases. CDR3 length: 13 amino acids. The V gene's germline CDR1 is SGHRS and CDR2 YFSETQ. After removal of 0 bases from V and 16 bases from J, the junction contained 4 bases not matched to a gene. The CDR3 here is CASSLGQGAPLHF. DNA for the CDR3: TGCGCCAGCAGCTTGGGACAGGGGGCCCCACTCCACTTT.

The chain couples TRBV19 to TRBJ2-1, with a tentative D call TRBD1 (6 bases). Trimming removed 2 bases from V and 7 bases from J, with 21 bases in between. CDR3 length equals 17 residues. From germline, CDR1 is LNHDA and CDR2 SQIVND (reference sequence). CDR3 protein: CASSIPQGKGRGNEQFF. The CDR3, as DNA: TGTGCCAGTAGTATACCCCAGGGGAAGGGAAGGGGAAATGAGCAGTTCTTC.

The V and J genes are TRBV12-3 or TRBV12-4 and TRBJ1-4; no reliable D call. V was trimmed by 1 base and J by 10 bases, leaving 7 bases between them. The CDR3 has 12 residues. This CDR3 is CASSLGGVKLFF. The CDR3 coding sequence is TGTGCCAGCAGTTTAGGTGGGGTAAAACTGTTTTTT.

This chain joins TRBV4-1 and TRBJ2-1; TRBD2 aligns across 12 bases. Trimming removed 4 bases from V and 5 bases from J; junction bases left unmatched: 3. The CDR3 runs to 15 residues. Germline CDR1 is MGHRA and CDR2 is YSYEKL. The CDR3 spells CASSRLAGGNNEQFF. The CDR3 DNA sequence: TGCGCCAGCAGCCGCCTAGCGGGAGGGAACAATGAGCAGTTCTTC.

This chain links TRBV15 with TRBJ2-1; D may be TRBD1 (6 bases). V lost 2 bases and J lost 3, with 17 bases in between. The CDR3 is 17 residues long. Germline CDR1 LNHNV, CDR2 YYDKDF (reference sequence). CDR3 residues: CATSRRGGRKIYNEQFF. The CDR3 DNA reads as TGTGCCACCAGCAGAAGAGGGGGACGGAAAATCTACAATGAGCAGTTCTTC.

This sequence joins TRBV28 and TRBJ1-3, with a tentative D call TRBD1 (6 bases). Trimming removed 2 bases at V and 3 bases at J, with 17 bases between. CDR3 length: 17 residues. Germline V lookup: CDR1 MDHEN, CDR2 SYDVKM. The CDR3 sequence: CASSLRFRGRVGNTIYF. The CDR3 nucleotides read TGTGCCAGCAGTTTAAGGTTCAGGGGTAGGGTTGGAAACACCATATATTTT.

In this sample, this clone turned up once. The chain carries TRBV7-8 and TRBJ2-6, with a weak D call TRBD1 (5 bases). CDR3 size: 16 residues. CDR1 is SGHVS and CDR2 is FQNEAQ in the germline V gene. The germline V and J ends were trimmed by 3 bases and 0 bases, with 9 bases remaining between them. In DNA, the CDR3 is TGTGCCAGCAGCTTTGGGGCTGGCTCTGGGGCCAACGTCCTGACTTTC. Protein product: CASSFGAGSGANVLTF.

This chain links TRBV24-1 with TRBJ2-5; D is undetermined. V lost 0 bases, J lost 10 bases, and 8 bases lay in between. Germline V gene data show CDR1 as KGHDR and CDR2 as SFDVKD. CDR3 length: 12 amino acids. The CDR3 loop reads CATSDLVGIQYF. The CDR3 coding sequence is TGTGCCACCAGTGATTTGGTGGGGATCCAGTACTTC.

The rearrangement uses TRBV4-3 and TRBJ1-2, with 10 bases identical to TRBD1. Germline CDR1 and CDR2: LGHNA and YSLEER. V lost 1 base and J lost 9; bases outside the gene matches: 17. CDR3 length: 18 amino acids. This CDR3 reads CASSQGRDRGQLKRSYTF. Written as DNA, the CDR3 is TGCGCCAGCAGCCAAGGCAGGGACAGGGGACAATTAAAGAGGAGCTACACCTTC.

This rearrangement joins TRBV5-1 to TRBJ2-3; D remains unclear. V lost 1 base to trimming and J lost 4 bases, with 10 bases between them. Looked up from germline, CDR1 is SGHRS and CDR2 is YFSETQ. The CDR3 covers 14 residues. The CDR3 DNA sequence: TGCGCCAGCAGCTTGAAGACCCTCCCAGATACGCAGTATTTT. It yields the protein CASSLKTLPDTQYF.

The chain joins TRBV9 to TRBJ2-5; D ambiguous. The CDR3 totals 11 residues. Looked up from germline, CDR1 is SGDLS and CDR2 is YYNGEE. V lost 1 base to trimming and J lost 5 bases, with 3 bases between them. For the CDR3, the DNA is TGTGCCAGCAGCGTAAGGGAGACCCAGTACTTC. Its translation is CASSVRETQYF.

This clone was detected once. J is TRBJ1-1 and V is TRBV27; unclear D gene. The CDR3 extends over 14 amino acids. From germline, CDR1 is MNHEY and CDR2 SMNVEV (reference sequence). The ends were cut back, 4 bases at V and 0 bases at J, with 9 bases in the middle. DNA for the CDR3: TGTGCCAGCAGTTATTCCCGGTTGAACACTGAAGCTTTCTTT. As protein: CASSYSRLNTEAFF.

The DNA for the CDR3 is TGTGCCAGCAGCCCACTAGCGGGACCCAGCTCCTACGAGCAGTACGTC. Its translation: CASSPLAGPSSYEQYV. The rearrangement uses TRBV6-6 and TRBJ2-7; 10 nucleotides align to TRBD2. Germline-derived CDR1 and CDR2 are MNHNY and SVGAGI (reference sequence). The CDR3 totals 16 residues. Trimming cost V 6 bases and J 0 bases; bases outside gene matches: 8.

V and J are TRBV15 and TRBJ1-1; no reliable D call. Deletions cut 1 base from V and 1 base from J, with 7 bases between. The CDR3 is 14 amino acids. Germline V gene sequence: CDR1 LNHNV, CDR2 YYDKDF (reference sequence). The CDR3 nucleotides read TGTGCCACCAGCAGAGCGCCAGAGAACACTGAAGCTTTCTTT. Translated, it gives CATSRAPENTEAFF.

The V and J genes are TRBV7-9 and TRBJ2-3; 9 bases match TRBD2. V shed 0 bases, J shed 3 bases, and the junction held 1 base outside the gene matches. From germline, CDR1 is SEHNR and CDR2 FQNEAQ (reference sequence). This CDR3 is 15 amino acids long. The CDR3 spells CASSLALAGTDTQYF. The CDR3 nucleotides read TGTGCCAGCAGCTTAGCCCTAGCGGGGACAGATACGCAGTATTTT.